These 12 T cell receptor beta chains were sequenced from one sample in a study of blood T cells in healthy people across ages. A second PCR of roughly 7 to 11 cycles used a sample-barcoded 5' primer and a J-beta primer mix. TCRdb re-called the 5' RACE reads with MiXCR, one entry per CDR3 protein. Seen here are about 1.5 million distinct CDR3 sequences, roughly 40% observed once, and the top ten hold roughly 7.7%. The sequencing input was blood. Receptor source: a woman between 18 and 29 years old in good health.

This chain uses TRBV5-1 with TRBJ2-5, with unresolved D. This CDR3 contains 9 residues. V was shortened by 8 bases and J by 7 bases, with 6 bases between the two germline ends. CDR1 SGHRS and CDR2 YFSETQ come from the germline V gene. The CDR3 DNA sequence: TGCGCCAGGTCATGGACCCAGTACTTC. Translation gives CARSWTQYF.

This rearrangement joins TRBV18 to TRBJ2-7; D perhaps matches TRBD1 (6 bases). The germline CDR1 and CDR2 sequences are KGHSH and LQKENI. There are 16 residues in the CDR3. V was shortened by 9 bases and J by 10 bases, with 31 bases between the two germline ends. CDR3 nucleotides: TGTGCCAGTTCCTTGGCCTCGGACAGCTTTATCGCGGCCCAGTACTTC. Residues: CASSLASDSFIAAQYF.

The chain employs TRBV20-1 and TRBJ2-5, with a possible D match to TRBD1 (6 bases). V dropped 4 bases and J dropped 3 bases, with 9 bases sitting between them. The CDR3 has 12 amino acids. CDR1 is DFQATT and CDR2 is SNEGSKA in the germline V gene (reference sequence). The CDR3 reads CSATDSKETQYF. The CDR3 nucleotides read TGCAGTGCTACGGACAGTAAAGAGACCCAGTACTTC.

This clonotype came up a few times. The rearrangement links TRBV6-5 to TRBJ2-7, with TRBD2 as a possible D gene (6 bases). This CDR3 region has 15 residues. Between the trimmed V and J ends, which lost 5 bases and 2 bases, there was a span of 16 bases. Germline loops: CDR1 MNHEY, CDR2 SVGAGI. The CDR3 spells CASSVAGGAPYEQYF. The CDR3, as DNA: TGTGCCAGCAGTGTGGCAGGCGGGGCCCCCTACGAGCAGTACTTC.

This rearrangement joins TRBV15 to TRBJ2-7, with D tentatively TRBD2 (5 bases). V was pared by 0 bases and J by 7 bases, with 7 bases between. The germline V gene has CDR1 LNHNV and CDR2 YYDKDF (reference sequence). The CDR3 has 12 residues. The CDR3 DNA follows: TGTGCCACCAGCAGAGATACGGGGGAGCAGTACTTC. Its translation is CATSRDTGEQYF.

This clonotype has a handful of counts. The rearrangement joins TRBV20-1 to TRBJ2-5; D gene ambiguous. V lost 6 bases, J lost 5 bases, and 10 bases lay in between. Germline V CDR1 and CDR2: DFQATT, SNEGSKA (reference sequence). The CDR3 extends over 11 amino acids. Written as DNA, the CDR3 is TGCAGTGCACGGCCCCGGGAGACCCAGTACTTC. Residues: CSARPRETQYF.

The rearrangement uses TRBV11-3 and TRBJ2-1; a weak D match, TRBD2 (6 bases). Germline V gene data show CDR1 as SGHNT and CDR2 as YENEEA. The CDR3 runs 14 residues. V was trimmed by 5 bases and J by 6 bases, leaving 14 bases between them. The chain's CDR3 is CASSERGSLNEQFF. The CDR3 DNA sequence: TGTGCCAGCAGCGAACGGGGGTCTCTCAATGAGCAGTTCTTC.

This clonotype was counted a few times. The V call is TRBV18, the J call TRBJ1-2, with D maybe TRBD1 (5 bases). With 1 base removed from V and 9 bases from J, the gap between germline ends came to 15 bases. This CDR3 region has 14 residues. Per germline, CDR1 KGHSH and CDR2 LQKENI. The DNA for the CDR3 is TGTGCCAGCTCACCACTTGGCTTCGGGGGTAGCTACACCTTC. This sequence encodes CASSPLGFGGSYTF.

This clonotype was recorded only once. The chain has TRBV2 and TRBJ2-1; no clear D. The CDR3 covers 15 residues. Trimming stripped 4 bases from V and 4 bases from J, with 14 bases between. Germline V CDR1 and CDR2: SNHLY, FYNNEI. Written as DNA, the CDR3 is TGTGCCAGCAGTGGGCCTGGGGTGGGTTACAATGAGCAGTTCTTC. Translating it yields CASSGPGVGYNEQFF.

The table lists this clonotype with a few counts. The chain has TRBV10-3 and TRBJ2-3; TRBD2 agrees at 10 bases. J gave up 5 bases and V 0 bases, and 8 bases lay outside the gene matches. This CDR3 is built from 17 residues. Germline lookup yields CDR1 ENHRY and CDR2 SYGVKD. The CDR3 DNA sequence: TGTGCCATCAGTGAGTCCCGAGGAGCGGGAGGGCAAGATACGCAGTATTTT. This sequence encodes CAISESRGAGGQDTQYF.

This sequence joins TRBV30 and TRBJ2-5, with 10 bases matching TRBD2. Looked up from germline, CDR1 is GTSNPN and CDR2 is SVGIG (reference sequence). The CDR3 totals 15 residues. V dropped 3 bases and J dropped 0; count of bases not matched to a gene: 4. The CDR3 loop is CAWSTSGKYQETQYF. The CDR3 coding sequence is TGTGCCTGGAGCACTAGCGGGAAGTACCAAGAGACCCAGTACTTC.

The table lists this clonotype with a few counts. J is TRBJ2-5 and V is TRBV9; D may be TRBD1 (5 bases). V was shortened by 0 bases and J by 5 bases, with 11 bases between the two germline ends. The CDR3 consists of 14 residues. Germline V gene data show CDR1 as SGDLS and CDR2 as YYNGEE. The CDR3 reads CASSVARGRETQYF. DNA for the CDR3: TGTGCCAGCAGCGTAGCTAGGGGCCGGGAGACCCAGTACTTC.